What follows describes a single T cell receptor beta chain. The antigen remains unidentified. The data were obtained in a study of response to subunit inactivated influenza vaccine. Study-level points and caveats: That few new T cells are recruited by each seasonal influenza vaccination was the authors' suggestion.

The V segment lost 5 bases and the J segment 4 bases; nucleotides outside the gene matches: 5. The CDR3 is 15 residues long. Via MiXCR, TCRdb re-called the RT-PCR reads, giving one row per CDR3 protein. Among roughly 290,000 distinct CDR3 sequences listed, about a fifth were seen once. The starting material was PBMCs from blood, obtained approximately 20 months after vaccination. The TCR originated in a man in his fifties or sixties who received an inactivated influenza vaccine. V and J are TRBV12-3 or TRBV12-4 and TRBJ1-5; TRBD1 aligns across 10 bases. CDR3 in amino acids: CASSRGTGVNQPQHF. The CDR3 nucleotides read TGTGCCAGCAGTCGCGGGACAGGGGTAAATCAGCCCCAGCATTTT.